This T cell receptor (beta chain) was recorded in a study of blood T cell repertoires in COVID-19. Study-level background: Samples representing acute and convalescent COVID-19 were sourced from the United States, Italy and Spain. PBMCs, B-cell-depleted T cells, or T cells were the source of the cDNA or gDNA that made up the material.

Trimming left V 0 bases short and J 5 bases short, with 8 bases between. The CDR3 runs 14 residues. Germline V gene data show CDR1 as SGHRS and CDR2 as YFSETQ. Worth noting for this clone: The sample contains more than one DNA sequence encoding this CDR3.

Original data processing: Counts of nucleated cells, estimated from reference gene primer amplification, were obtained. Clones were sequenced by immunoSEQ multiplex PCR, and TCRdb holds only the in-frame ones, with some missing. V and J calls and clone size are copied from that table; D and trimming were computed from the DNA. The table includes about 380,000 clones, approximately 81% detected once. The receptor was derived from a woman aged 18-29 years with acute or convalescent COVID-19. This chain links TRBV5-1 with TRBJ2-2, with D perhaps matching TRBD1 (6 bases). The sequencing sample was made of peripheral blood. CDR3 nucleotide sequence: TGCGCCAGCAGCTTGGAGCAGGGGACCGGGGAGCTGTTTTTT. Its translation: CASSLEQGTGELFF.